The 6 T cell receptor beta chains presented below share a single source sample, sequenced in a study of shared clonotypes between healthy human individuals. Clones were sequenced by immunoSEQ multiplex PCR, and TCRdb holds only the in-frame ones, with some missing. The sample has approximately 1.5 million clones, around 98% seen once. Sequencing used naive CD4+ T cells sorted from blood. The sample's subset: CD45RA+ positively selected. The receptors here all came from a young man in good health.

This clone was observed once. DNA of the CDR3: TGTGCCAGCAGCGTAGGCGGTAGCGGGAGTTATGAGCAGTTCTTC. Translating gives CASSVGGSGSYEQFF. The genes are TRBV9 and TRBJ2-1; 9 nucleotides agree with TRBD2. The CDR3 has 15 amino acids. V lost 0 bases to trimming and J lost 8 bases; unmatched junction nucleotides: 6. Germline V gene sequence: CDR1 SGDLS, CDR2 YYNGEE.

V and J are TRBV7-9 and TRBJ1-5; weak D call: TRBD1 (6 bases). The germline CDR1 and CDR2 sequences are SEHNR and FQNEAQ (reference sequence). The length of the CDR3 is 13 residues. Trimming shortened V by 5 bases and J by 4 bases, and 9 bases separated the two germline ends. The CDR3 DNA reads as TGTGCCAGCAGCCAGGGGCTGAATCAGCCCCAGCATTTT. This sequence encodes CASSQGLNQPQHF.

The chain combines TRBV5-1 with TRBJ2-7, with unresolved D. Trimming removed 2 bases at V and 7 bases at J, with 19 bases between. CDR3 length equals 15 residues. Germline CDR1 reads SGHRS; CDR2 reads YFSETQ. The CDR3 reads CASSLRKPNSGEQYF. The DNA for the CDR3 is TGCGCCAGCAGCTTACGCAAGCCCAACTCCGGGGAGCAGTACTTC.

This chain connects TRBV28 to TRBJ2-7; TRBD2 agrees at 8 bases. J gave up 2 bases and V 5 bases, and 11 bases lay outside the gene matches. The germline V gene has CDR1 MDHEN and CDR2 SYDVKM. The CDR3 extends over 16 amino acids. The CDR3 coding sequence is TGTGCCAGCAGTCCCCCGGGGGGGCAGACAGCCTACGAGCAGTACTTC. Residues: CASSPPGGQTAYEQYF.

This clone was counted once. The V gene is TRBV7-2, the J gene TRBJ2-7, with D possibly being TRBD1 (6 bases). This CDR3 comprises 14 residues. Germline V CDR1 and CDR2: SGHTA, FQGNSA. V was trimmed by 4 bases and J by 3 bases, leaving 13 bases between them. The CDR3 DNA follows: TGTGCCAGCAGCTCGGACAGAGGTCGCTACGAGCAGTACTTC. Encoded protein: CASSSDRGRYEQYF.

The V and J genes are TRBV5-1 and TRBJ2-1; no firm D call. CDR1 SGHRS and CDR2 YFSETQ come from the germline V gene. The CDR3 runs to 13 residues. V lost 7 bases and J lost 6, with 14 bases in between. DNA of the CDR3: TGCGCCAGCGGATTAATAGGATCCAATGAGCAGTTCTTC. Translating gives CASGLIGSNEQFF.